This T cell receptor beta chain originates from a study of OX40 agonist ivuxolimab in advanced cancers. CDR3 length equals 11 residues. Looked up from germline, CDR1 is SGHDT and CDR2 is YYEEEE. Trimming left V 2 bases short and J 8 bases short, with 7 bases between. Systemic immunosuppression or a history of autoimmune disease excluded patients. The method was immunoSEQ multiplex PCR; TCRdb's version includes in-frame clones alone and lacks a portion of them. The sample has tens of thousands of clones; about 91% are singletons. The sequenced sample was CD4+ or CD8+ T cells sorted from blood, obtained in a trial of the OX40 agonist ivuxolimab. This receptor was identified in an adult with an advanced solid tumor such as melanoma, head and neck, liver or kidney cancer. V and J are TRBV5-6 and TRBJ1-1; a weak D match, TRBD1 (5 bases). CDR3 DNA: TGTGCCAGCAGCTTCGGGGCAGAAGCTTTCTTT. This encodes CASSFGAEAFF.